Shown below are 18 T cell receptor beta chains from a single sample sequenced in a study of molecular identifiers for immune sequencing clone quantification (dated by TCRdb to between 2017 and 2018). Library preparation used PCR. TCRdb lists the instrument as NextSeq 500. TCRdb reran the public reads through fastp at Q25 and MiXCR, keeping productive beta chains. Every entry covers one CDR3 protein and lists the most common genes and DNA from its rows. The sample table holds some 680,000 distinct CDR3 sequences, of which around 25% were seen once. The top ten constitute 0.78% of the sample. Material for sequencing was naive CD8+ T cells from blood, with Jurkat cell RNA spiked in. In the paper's terms, the cell subset or site label means: FACS-sorted CD8+CD4-CCR7+CD45RA+ naive T cells. The receptors here all came from a human donor in good health. Some libraries in this study had Jurkat cell RNA spiked in.

This clonotype appeared a few times. The CDR3 is CASSPLSSSTDTQYF. As DNA, the CDR3 is TGTGCCAGCAGTCCACTCAGTTCTAGCACAGATACGCAGTATTTT. V gene TRBV12-3 or TRBV12-4 combines with J gene TRBJ2-3; D call uncertain. CDR3 size: 15 residues. V shed 5 bases and J shed 0 bases, with 12 bases lying between them.

This clonotype came up a few times. The chain carries TRBV21-1 and TRBJ2-6; TRBD1 was called by the table and not checked on the DNA. TRBV21-1 is flagged as a pseudogene. The CDR3 has 16 amino acids. This CDR3 reads CASSKAEGSGANVQTF. For the CDR3, the DNA is TGTGCCAGCAGCAAAGCAGAGGGGTCTGGGGCCAACGTCCAGACTTTC.

The V gene is TRBV19, the J gene TRBJ2-1; TRBD1 aligns across 9 bases. The CDR3 runs 14 residues. Germline CDR1 is LNHDA and CDR2 is SQIVND (reference sequence). The trim removed 6 bases at V and 4 bases at J, leaving 4 bases unmatched. CDR3 nucleotides: TGTGCCAGTAGGCCCGGGACAGGGTACAATGAGCAGTTCTTC. It yields the protein CASRPGTGYNEQFF.

At least ten counts were recorded for this clonotype. J is TRBJ2-7 and V is TRBV5-1; 7 bases are shared with TRBD2. This CDR3 comprises 15 residues. Germline CDR1 reads SGHRS; CDR2 reads YFSETQ. Losses at the gene ends were 0 bases for V and 0 bases for J; bases not matched to a gene: 3. CDR3 bases: TGCGCCAGCAGCTTGGGTCTAGCGGACTCCTACGAGCAGTACTTC. It encodes CASSLGLADSYEQYF.

The J gene is TRBJ2-6, the V gene TRBV7-9; D ambiguous. This CDR3 has 15 residues. Germline values: CDR1 SEHNR, CDR2 FQNEAQ (reference sequence). The V gene lost 6 bases and the J gene lost 0 bases, with 9 bases spanning the gap. CDR3 sequence (DNA): TGTGCCAGCAGGTCAACAGTCTCTGGGGCCAACGTCCTGACTTTC. It codes for CASRSTVSGANVLTF.

The V call is TRBV27, the J call TRBJ1-1; D is unclear. Germline CDR1 reads MNHEY; CDR2 reads SMNVEV (reference sequence). The germline V and J ends were trimmed by 6 bases and 0 bases, with 8 bases remaining between them. The CDR3 is made up of 13 amino acids. The CDR3 nucleotides are TGTGCCAGCAGGGCCAGGATGAACACTGAAGCTTTCTTT. It encodes CASRARMNTEAFF.

The chain carries TRBV7-3 and TRBJ2-3; D may be TRBD1 (5 bases). The V and J ends lost 6 bases and 4 bases respectively, with 11 bases between them. This CDR3 region has 13 residues. Germline V lookup: CDR1 SGHTA, CDR2 FQGTGA. The CDR3 spells CASSYAGSDTQYF. The CDR3 DNA reads TGTGCCAGCAGTTATGCAGGGTCAGATACGCAGTATTTT.

This clonotype was observed a few times. A read error may be the cause here, since a much bigger clone is one base away. This sequence joins TRBV4-1 and TRBJ1-5, with D uncertain. Germline V gives CDR1 MGHRA, CDR2 YSYEKL. The CDR3 sequence is 13 residues long. The CDR3: CAGSQASNQPQHF. The CDR3 nucleotides read TGCGCCGGCAGCCAAGCTAGCAATCAGCCCCAGCATTTT.

V is TRBV5-1 and J is TRBJ1-1; 8 bases line up with TRBD1. Germline V lookup: CDR1 SGHRS, CDR2 YFSETQ. V was clipped by 0 bases and J by 6 bases; unmatched bases: 4. The CDR3 contains 14 residues. CDR3 sequence reads: CASSLGQGAPEAFF. DNA for the CDR3: TGCGCCAGCAGCTTGGGTCAGGGGGCCCCTGAAGCTTTCTTT.

In this sample, this clonotype turned up many times. J is TRBJ1-2 and V is TRBV4-1, with D possibly TRBD1 on 6 matching bases. Trimming cost V 1 base and J 3 bases, with 9 bases left between them. The V gene's germline CDR1 is MGHRA and CDR2 YSYEKL. The CDR3 contains 14 residues. The DNA for the CDR3 is TGCGCCAGCAGCCAAGCCGGACAGTACTATGGCTACACCTTC. Its protein is CASSQAGQYYGYTF.

This clonotype was detected a few times. The chain carries TRBV30 and TRBJ1-2, with a weak D call TRBD1 (6 bases). V lost 0 bases and J 4 bases, leaving 18 bases between the germline ends. This CDR3 spans 16 amino acids. Looked up from germline, CDR1 is GTSNPN and CDR2 is SVGIG (reference sequence). The CDR3 here is CAWSVQVAGVLYGYTF. Here the CDR3 DNA reads TGTGCCTGGAGTGTACAGGTGGCAGGGGTCCTCTATGGCTACACCTTC. The whole variable domain, remainder taken from reference TRBV30 and TRBJ1-2, is SQTIHQWPATLVQPVGSPLSLECTVEGTSNPNLYWYRQAAGRGLQLLFYSVGIGQISSEVPQNLSASRPQDRQFILSSKKLLLSDSGFYLCAWSVQVAGVLYGYTFGSGTRLTVV.

As for this clonotype: This may come from a read error, since a much larger clone is one base off. In nucleotides, the CDR3 is TGTGCCCGCAGCCGGGAAGTGAAGTCCGAGCAGTACTTC. Translated: CARSREVKSEQYF. This chain links TRBV3-1 with TRBJ2-7; possible D gene TRBD2, 5 bases. CDR1 is LGHDT, CDR2 YNNKEL, per germline (reference sequence). CDR3 length equals 13 residues.

The chain uses TRBV12-3 or TRBV12-4 and TRBJ2-5; a weak D match, TRBD2 (6 bases). The V end was cut by 6 bases, the J end by 1 base, with 15 bases between. The CDR3 is made up of 15 amino acids. CDR3 bases: TGTGCCAGCAGCCCCAGCGGGCAGCTCCAAGAGACCCAGTACTTC. This codes for CASSPSGQLQETQYF.

This clonotype was counted between two and nine times. This chain uses TRBV3-1 with TRBJ2-3; possibly TRBD2 for D (5 bases). The germline V gene encodes CDR1 LGHDT and CDR2 YNNKEL (reference sequence). The CDR3 is 17 residues long. V was clipped by 2 bases and J by 1 base, with 16 bases between them. CDR3 amino acids: CASSQISGFRGTDTQYF. As DNA, the CDR3 is TGTGCCAGCAGCCAAATTTCGGGATTTCGGGGCACAGATACGCAGTATTTT.

This clonotype occurred a few times. The chain links TRBV2 to TRBJ1-6; 7 nucleotides match TRBD1. Per the germline V gene, CDR1 is SNHLY and CDR2 is FYNNEI. The CDR3 sequence is 17 residues long. J gave up 0 bases and V 7 bases, and 9 bases lay outside the gene matches. The CDR3 region is CASTATGQSSYNSPLHF. CDR3 nucleotides: TGTGCCAGCACCGCGACAGGGCAAAGCTCCTATAATTCACCCCTCCACTTT.

Only a few counts were recorded for this clonotype. The V gene is TRBV25-1, the J gene TRBJ2-7, with D possibly TRBD2 on 7 matching bases. V dropped 3 bases and J dropped 3 bases, with 18 bases sitting between them. The CDR3 has 16 amino acids. The germline gives CDR1 MGHDK, CDR2 SYGVNS. CDR3 sequence: CASSEVRGASGYEQYF. In DNA, the CDR3 is TGTGCCAGCAGTGAGGTTAGGGGGGCTAGCGGCTACGAGCAGTACTTC.

The chain has TRBV7-2 and TRBJ2-5, with D perhaps TRBD1 (5 bases). The CDR3 is 14 residues long. V was clipped by 1 base and J by 4 bases, with 10 bases between them. Germline-derived CDR1 and CDR2 are SGHTA and FQGNSA. CDR3 region: CASSLVSRAETQYF. The CDR3 bases are TGTGCCAGCAGCTTAGTCTCCAGGGCAGAGACCCAGTACTTC.

The V gene is TRBV7-9, the J gene TRBJ2-2, with D perhaps being TRBD1 or TRBD2 (5 bases each). V was cut by 10 bases and J by 6 bases, with 12 bases left in between. This CDR3 comprises 12 residues. Germline assignment: CDR1 SEHNR and CDR2 FQNEAQ (reference sequence). CDR3 coding DNA: TGTGCCACCCGAGGGGCGGCCGGGGAGCTGTTTTTT. This translates into CATRGAAGELFF.